This T cell receptor beta chain was captured by sequencing in a study of T cell responses to AZD1222 COVID-19 vaccine (dated by TCRdb to 2020 to 2023). Regarding the complete study: AZD1222 recipients with second doses at about 4 weeks or about 12 weeks were pooled, because spike-specific TCR depth and breadth did not differ between schedules. TCR sequencing covered 230 to 250 trial participants: 207 given two doses of AZD1222 and 26 given two doses of MenACWY control vaccine. Trial participants were enrolled into age subgroups of 18-55, 56-69 and 70-plus years, which contained around 150, 28 and 57 TCR-sequenced participants, respectively.

What the research found in general, with its limitations: The 56-69-year group was small, and its depth increase did not reach significance, likely because of low power. Nearly half of unique spike-specific TCRs reportedly recognized epitopes outside regions mutated in the B.1.351 and B.1.1.7 variants. Only 5 to 7 AZD1222 recipients were SARS-CoV-2 seropositive at baseline, limiting conclusions about previously exposed vaccinees. Spike-specific TCR breadth and depth rose significantly after two AZD1222 doses compared with day 0 and with MenACWY recipients. The whole spike protein was spanned by vaccine-associated CD4 TCRs, and dominant responses were seen in regions 160-218 and 743-854. Participants were mostly white British and included more females than males, and it was suggested by the authors that clonal diversity may have been underestimated. Because no day 14 peak-response samples were available, the repertoires could be characterized only after the peak T cell response.

The sample's time point label, decoded: baseline before first vaccination. Vaccinee samples were obtained from the UK trials COV001 and COV002, which included a single-blind randomized controlled phase 2/3 trial of AZD1222 (ChAdOx1 nCoV-19) in healthy adults. Trial participant PBMC samples were collected at day 0 and day 28 after the second dose for TCRbeta chain sequencing. V and J are trimmed by 5 bases and 2 bases, and the gene matches miss 16 bases of the junction. CDR1 and CDR2, looked up from the germline V gene (reference sequence), are MNHEY and SMNVEV. The CDR3 runs 19 residues from the cysteine to the phenylalanine. CDR3 DNA only is kept here, 57 bases in frame from base 1. For this clone: There is no known antigen for this receptor. Nothing much larger sits one base from this clone, and base qualities are not available.

The CDR3 regions of human TCRbeta chains were subjected to immunosequencing. The paper's data handling went like this. TCRs in the repertoires were compared against a reference library of SARS-CoV-2-specific TCRs that had been generated with the MIRA antigen-specificity platform. Breadth was defined as the fraction of unique TCRs that were SARS-CoV-2-associated. Depth was defined as the fraction of total T cells that were SARS-CoV-2-associated. Using the MIRA data, every spike-specific TCR was mapped to the spike region that the TCR reacted to and assigned to either a CD4 or a CD8 class. Log10-transformed breadth and depth values were compared by one-way ANOVA with Sidak's multiple comparisons tests. In TCRdb, the immuneACCESS table is reduced to in-frame sequences with V and J assigned. These tables do not hold every clone; where another copy was compared, an unresolved V gene accounts for under half, and the others remain unexplained. That table supplies the V and J calls and clone size; D and trimming were determined from the DNA. Here the sample has about 110,000 clones; about 86% occur a single time. The ten largest clones add up to less than 3.5% of the sample.

This receptor was taken from an adult in good health. This specimen consisted of peripheral blood, obtained on day 0 of AZD1222 vaccination. In this chain, TRBV27 is recombined with TRBJ1-5, with TRBD1 identical over 9 junction bases. The CDR3 reads CASSTGVTGGRRGNQPQHF. In nucleotides, the sequence is TGTGCCAGCAGTACGGGCGTTACAGGGGGCAGGAGAGGCAATCAGCCCCAGCATTTT.